One and the same sample provided the 9 T cell receptor beta chains below, sequenced in a study of cytomegalovirus exposure and HLA in healthy donors. TCRdb's copy holds only in-frame clones and misses some; the assay was immunoSEQ multiplex PCR. The top ten clones hold 1% to 1.4% of a sample with more than 90,000 clones, around 93% of them seen once. Material: PBMCs. The origin of the receptors is a woman aged 25-40 years in good health and CMV-seropositive.

This clone was observed a single time. J is TRBJ1-1 and V is TRBV19, with D tentatively TRBD1 (5 bases). V was clipped by 6 bases and J by 4 bases, with 12 bases between them. The CDR3 covers 13 residues. Per germline, CDR1 LNHDA and CDR2 SQIVND (reference sequence). The CDR3 protein is CASSSGYGTEAFF. CDR3 DNA: TGTGCCAGTAGCTCAGGGTATGGCACTGAAGCTTTCTTT.

The V call is TRBV19, the J call TRBJ1-1, with D possibly TRBD1 on 6 matching bases. This CDR3 spans 12 amino acids. Germline V gene lookup returns CDR1 LNHDA and CDR2 SQIVND (reference sequence). Between the trimmed V and J ends, which lost 10 bases and 1 base, there was a span of 10 bases. DNA of the CDR3: TGTGCCACGGACAGCTGGAACACTGAAGCTTTCTTT. It translates to CATDSWNTEAFF.

The chain links TRBV6-5 to TRBJ1-2; TRBD1 matches 7 bases. Germline trimming cut 2 bases from V and 7 bases from J; bases unmatched to any gene: 10. The germline V gene has CDR1 MNHEY and CDR2 SVGAGI. CDR3 size: 15 residues. The CDR3 loop is CASSYRWQGDGGYTF. Written as DNA, the CDR3 is TGTGCCAGCAGTTACCGGTGGCAGGGGGACGGTGGCTACACCTTC.

The rearrangement uses TRBV18 and TRBJ2-7; 11 nucleotides line up with TRBD1. Germline CDR1 and CDR2: KGHSH and LQKENI. Trimming cost V 6 bases and J 5 bases; bases outside gene matches: 6. The CDR3 is made up of 14 amino acids. This CDR3 is CASSGQGVWDEQYF. CDR3 in DNA: TGTGCCAGCTCGGGACAGGGGGTTTGGGACGAGCAGTACTTC.

In DNA, the CDR3 is TGTGCTAGTGGTATCTTTCGGCGGACCGGGGAGCTGTTTTTT. It encodes CASGIFRRTGELFF. The chain has TRBV12-5 and TRBJ2-2, with D uncertain. The CDR3 spans 14 residues. V was shortened by 5 bases and J by 5 bases, with 12 bases between the two germline ends. The V gene's germline CDR1 is LGHNT and CDR2 FRNRAP.

This chain links TRBV19 with TRBJ2-7, with TRBD1 matching over 7 bases. Germline V gene lookup returns CDR1 LNHDA and CDR2 SQIVND (reference sequence). Trimming took 5 bases from V and 4 from J; bases not matched to a gene: 8. The CDR3 totals 14 residues. The CDR3 DNA reads TGTGCCAGTAGTCCCAGGGGACAGCTTTACGAGCAGTACTTC. It specifies CASSPRGQLYEQYF.

The J gene is TRBJ2-5, the V gene TRBV5-6; 16 bases line up with TRBD2. Germline trimming cut 4 bases from V and 5 bases from J; bases unmatched to any gene: 14. The CDR3 has 19 amino acids. Germline CDR1 and CDR2: SGHDT and YYEEEE. The CDR3 here is CASSLGTSGRDWSRETQYF. CDR3 bases: TGTGCCAGCAGCCTCGGGACTAGCGGGAGGGATTGGAGTCGGGAGACCCAGTACTTC.

This chain links TRBV2 with TRBJ2-3; 9 positions agree with TRBD1. The trim removed 5 bases at V and 1 base at J, leaving 7 bases unmatched. The CDR3 loop spans 16 amino acids. Per the germline V gene, CDR1 is SNHLY and CDR2 is FYNNEI. The CDR3 region is CASSNRDRVGTDTQYF. CDR3 nucleotide sequence: TGTGCCAGCAGTAACCGGGACAGGGTGGGCACAGATACGCAGTATTTT.

V gene TRBV30 combines with J gene TRBJ2-5, with 11 bases aligning to TRBD1. The CDR3 sequence is 16 residues long. The V gene end was trimmed by 2 bases and the J gene end by 5 bases; junction bases not matched to a gene: 10. CDR1 GTSNPN and CDR2 SVGIG come from the germline V gene (reference sequence). CDR3 sequence (DNA): TGTGCCTGGAGTCCGACCGGGACAGGGGGACGCGAGACCCAGTACTTC. It codes for CAWSPTGTGGRETQYF.